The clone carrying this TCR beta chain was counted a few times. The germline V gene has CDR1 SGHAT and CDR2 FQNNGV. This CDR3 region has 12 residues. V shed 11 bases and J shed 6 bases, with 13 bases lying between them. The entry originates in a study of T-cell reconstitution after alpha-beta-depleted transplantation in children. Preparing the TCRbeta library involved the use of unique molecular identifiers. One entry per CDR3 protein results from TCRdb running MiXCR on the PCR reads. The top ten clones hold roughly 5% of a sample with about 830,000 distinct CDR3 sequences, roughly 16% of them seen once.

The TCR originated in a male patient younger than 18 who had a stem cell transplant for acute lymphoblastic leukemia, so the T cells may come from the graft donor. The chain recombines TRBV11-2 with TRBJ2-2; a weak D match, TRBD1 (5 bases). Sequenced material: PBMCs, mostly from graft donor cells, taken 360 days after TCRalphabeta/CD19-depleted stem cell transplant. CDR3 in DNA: TGTGCCTCCGGACATCTCTCCGGGGAGCTGTTTTTT. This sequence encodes CASGHLSGELFF.